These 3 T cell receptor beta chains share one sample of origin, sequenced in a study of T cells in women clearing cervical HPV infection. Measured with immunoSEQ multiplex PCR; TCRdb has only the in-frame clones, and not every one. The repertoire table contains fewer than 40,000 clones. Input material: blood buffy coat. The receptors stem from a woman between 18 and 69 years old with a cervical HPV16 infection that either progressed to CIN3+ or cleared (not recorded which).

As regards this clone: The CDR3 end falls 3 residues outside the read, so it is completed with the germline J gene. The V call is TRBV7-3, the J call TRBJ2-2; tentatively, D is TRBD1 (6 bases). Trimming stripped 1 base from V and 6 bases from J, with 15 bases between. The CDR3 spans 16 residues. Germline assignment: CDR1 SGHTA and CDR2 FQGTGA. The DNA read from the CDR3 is TGTGCCAGCAGCTTAATGGCGCAGGGGCTGGCCGGGGAG. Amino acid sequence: CASSLMAQGLAGE. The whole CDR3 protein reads CASSLMAQGLAGELFF.

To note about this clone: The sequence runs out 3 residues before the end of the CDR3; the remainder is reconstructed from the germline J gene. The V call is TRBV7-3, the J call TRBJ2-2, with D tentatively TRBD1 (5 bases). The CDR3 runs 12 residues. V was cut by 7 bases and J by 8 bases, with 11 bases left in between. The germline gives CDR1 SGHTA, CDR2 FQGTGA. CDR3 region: CASTIGVGELFF. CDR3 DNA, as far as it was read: TGTGCCAGCACCATAGGGGTTGGGGAG.

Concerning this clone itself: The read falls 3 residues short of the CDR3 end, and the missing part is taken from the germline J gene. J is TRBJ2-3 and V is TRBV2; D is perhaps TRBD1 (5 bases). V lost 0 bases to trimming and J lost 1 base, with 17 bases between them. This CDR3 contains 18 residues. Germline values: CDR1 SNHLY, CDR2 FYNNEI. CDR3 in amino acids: CASSEAIMWTIGTDTQYF. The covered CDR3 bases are TGTGCCAGCAGTGAAGCGATTATGTGGACAATCGGCACAGATACG.